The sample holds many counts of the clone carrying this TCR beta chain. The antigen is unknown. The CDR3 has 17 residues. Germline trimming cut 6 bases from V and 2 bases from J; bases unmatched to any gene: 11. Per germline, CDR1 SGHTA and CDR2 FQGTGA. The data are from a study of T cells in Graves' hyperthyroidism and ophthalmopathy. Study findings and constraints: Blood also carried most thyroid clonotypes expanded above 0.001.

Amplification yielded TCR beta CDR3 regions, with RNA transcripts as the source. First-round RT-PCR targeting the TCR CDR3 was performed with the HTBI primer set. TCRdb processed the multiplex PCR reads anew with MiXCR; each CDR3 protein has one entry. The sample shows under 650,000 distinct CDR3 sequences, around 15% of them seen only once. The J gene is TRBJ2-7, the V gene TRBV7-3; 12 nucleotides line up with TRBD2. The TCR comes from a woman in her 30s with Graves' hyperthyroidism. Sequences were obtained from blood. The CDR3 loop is CASRLRWTSGVTYEQYF. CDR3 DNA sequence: TGTGCCAGCAGACTCAGATGGACTAGCGGGGTGACCTACGAGCAGTACTTC.